This TCR beta chain was sequenced for a study of OX40 agonist ivuxolimab in advanced cancers. Study details: Dose-escalation patients suffered from hepatocellular carcinoma, melanoma, renal cell or head and neck cancer. Among those enrolled, mean age was about 58 years (range about 23 to 90) and 70% to 85% were male.

The CDR3 length is 13 residues. With V trimmed by 4 bases and J by 7 bases, 6 bases remained unmatched. Germline V CDR1 and CDR2: SGHNT, YYREEE (reference sequence). This clone came up once. The assay was immunoSEQ multiplex PCR, and TCRdb's table has in-frame clones only and misses some. Of about 83,000 clones in the sample, approximately 90% were seen once. At baseline, cycle 4 day 1, and cycle 7 day 1, blood was sampled. The chain employs TRBV5-4 and TRBJ2-7; 9 bases fit TRBD1. The sequence was obtained from an adult with an advanced solid tumor such as melanoma, head and neck, liver or kidney cancer. The source material was CD4+ or CD8+ T cells sorted from blood, sampled in a trial of the OX40 agonist ivuxolimab. The DNA for the CDR3 is TGTGCCAGCAGCCAAGACAGGGGGAGGGAGCAGTACTTC. Protein sequence: CASSQDRGREQYF. The full variable domain, its missing parts supplied by reference TRBV5-4 and TRBJ2-7, is ETGVTQSPTHLIKTRGQQVTLRCSSQSGHNTVSWYQQALGQGPQFIFQYYREEENGRGNFPPRFSGLQFPNYSSELNVNALELDDSALYLCASSQDRGREQYFGPGTRLTVT.